These 21 T cell receptor beta chains were sequenced from one sample in a study of cytomegalovirus exposure and HLA in healthy donors. Generated by immunoSEQ multiplex PCR, the TCRdb table keeps only in-frame clones and is missing some. Of approximately 220,000 clones detected, 75% to 95% appear once; the ten largest clones hold approximately 1.1%. Sequences were obtained from PBMCs. The receptors shown here come from a young woman in good health and CMV-seronegative.

The table lists this clone with a count of one. This chain links TRBV15 with TRBJ2-1; 8 bases fit TRBD1. Germline CDR1 reads LNHNV; CDR2 reads YYDKDF (reference sequence). The CDR3 runs 14 residues. The ends lost 3 bases at V and 10 bases at J; junction bases unmatched: 8. CDR3: CATSRHPQGAEQFF. As DNA, the CDR3 is TGTGCCACCAGCAGGCACCCGCAGGGGGCCGAGCAGTTCTTC.

This clone was counted a few times. J is TRBJ2-7 and V is TRBV6-5; the D gene is possibly TRBD1 (6 bases). The CDR3 runs to 14 residues. The germline V gene encodes CDR1 MNHEY and CDR2 SVGAGI. Trimming shortened V by 2 bases and J by 3 bases, and 11 bases separated the two germline ends. The chain's CDR3 is CASSYRTTGYEQYF. The CDR3 DNA is TGTGCCAGCAGTTACCGCACGACAGGCTACGAGCAGTACTTC.

The chain couples TRBV29-1 to TRBJ1-2; D uncertain. This CDR3 comprises 13 residues. V was clipped by 3 bases and J by 4 bases, with 12 bases between them. Germline CDR1 reads SQVTM; CDR2 reads ANQGSEA. CDR3 in amino acids: CSVDGGDVYGYTF. The CDR3 DNA follows: TGCAGCGTTGATGGCGGAGACGTCTATGGCTACACCTTC.

V usage is TRBV11-3 and J usage is TRBJ2-7; 8 bases match TRBD2. The germline V gene has CDR1 SGHNT and CDR2 YENEEA. CDR3 length equals 16 residues. V lost 1 base, J lost 1 base, and 6 bases stayed unmatched. CDR3 coding DNA: TGTGCCAGCAGCTTAGGAGCCAGCGGGGGATCCTACGAGCAGTACTTC. It translates to CASSLGASGGSYEQYF.

The chain couples TRBV28 to TRBJ1-2; the D is unclear. The germline V and J ends were trimmed by 5 bases and 5 bases, with 9 bases remaining between them. CDR3 length equals 12 residues. Germline CDR1 MDHEN, CDR2 SYDVKM. For the CDR3, the DNA is TGTGCCAGCAGTCTAGGACTTTATGGCTACACCTTC. Its protein is CASSLGLYGYTF.

The chain has TRBV28 and TRBJ2-7, with a possible D match to TRBD2 (6 bases). The germline CDR1 and CDR2 sequences are MDHEN and SYDVKM. Trimming took off 4 bases at V and 2 bases at J, with 21 bases between the two ends. This CDR3 has 17 residues. CDR3 protein: CASSWETEGAVTYEQYF. The CDR3 region has the DNA TGTGCCAGCAGTTGGGAGACGGAGGGAGCGGTCACCTACGAGCAGTACTTC.

V usage is TRBV5-6 and J usage is TRBJ1-2; D remains ambiguous. The CDR3 spans 14 residues. V dropped 3 bases and J dropped 2 bases, with 11 bases sitting between them. The germline V gene has CDR1 SGHDT and CDR2 YYEEEE. CDR3 sequence (DNA): TGTGCCAGCAGCTACTGGACGGGGAACTATGGCTACACCTTC. Its translation: CASSYWTGNYGYTF. Full variable domain (remainder filled in from reference TRBV5-6 and TRBJ1-2): DAGVTQSPTHLIKTRGQQVTLRCSPKSGHDTVSWYQQALGQGPQFIFQYYEEEERQRGNFPDRFSGHQFPNYSSELNVNALLLGDSALYLCASSYWTGNYGYTFGSGTRLTVV.

CDR3 sequence: CASSGGTGANTEAFF. The CDR3 DNA reads TGTGCCAGCAGCGGGGGGACAGGGGCTAACACTGAAGCTTTCTTT. V usage is TRBV6-6 and J usage is TRBJ1-1; 10 nucleotides agree with TRBD1. The CDR3 spans 15 residues. The germline V gene has CDR1 MNHNY and CDR2 SVGAGI (reference sequence). J was trimmed by 2 bases and V by 6 bases; bases with no gene match: 6.

The chain combines TRBV30 with TRBJ2-1; D is ambiguous. This CDR3 region has 14 residues. V lost 0 bases, J lost 0 bases, and 6 bases lay in between. Per the germline V gene, CDR1 is GTSNPN and CDR2 is SVGIG (reference sequence). The CDR3 DNA sequence: TGTGCCTGGAGTGTTTCTAGCTCCTACAATGAGCAGTTCTTC. Residues: CAWSVSSSYNEQFF. The entire variable domain, with the rest obtained from reference TRBV30 and TRBJ2-1, is as follows: SQTIHQWPATLVQPVGSPLSLECTVEGTSNPNLYWYRQAAGRGLQLLFYSVGIGQISSEVPQNLSASRPQDRQFILSSKKLLLSDSGFYLCAWSVSSSYNEQFFGPGTRLTVL.

This rearrangement joins TRBV10-3 to TRBJ1-2, with D perhaps matching TRBD1 (5 bases). Trimming shortened V by 7 bases and J by 4 bases, and 19 bases separated the two germline ends. The CDR3 totals 15 residues. Germline V gene data show CDR1 as ENHRY and CDR2 as SYGVKD. The chain's CDR3 is CAINRRGGPLYGYTF. CDR3 DNA sequence: TGTGCCATCAATCGCCGGGGGGGACCCCTCTATGGCTACACCTTC.

This chain links TRBV9 with TRBJ2-7; 9 nucleotides agree with TRBD2. The CDR3 covers 13 residues. Losses at the gene ends were 3 bases for V and 3 bases for J; bases not matched to a gene: 1. CDR1 and CDR2 (germline): SGDLS, YYNGEE. The CDR3 protein is CASSGSGSYEQYF. The CDR3 nucleotides read TGTGCCAGCAGCGGTAGCGGGAGCTACGAGCAGTACTTC.

The chain couples TRBV7-9 to TRBJ1-2; D remains unclear. V gave up 3 bases and J gave up 0 bases, with 14 bases separating them. The germline CDR1 and CDR2 sequences are SEHNR and FQNEAQ (reference sequence). This CDR3 is built from 16 residues. CDR3 coding DNA: TGTGCCAGCAGCTTGCGGCGTTCAGATGCTAACTATGGCTACACCTTC. Its protein is CASSLRRSDANYGYTF.

The J gene is TRBJ1-1, the V gene TRBV27; 7 bases agree with TRBD1. Germline assignment: CDR1 MNHEY and CDR2 SMNVEV (reference sequence). The junction had 6 bases not matched to a gene; V was cut back by 5 bases and J by 3 bases. The CDR3 extends over 14 amino acids. CDR3 bases: TGTGCCAGCAGTCTACAGGGGTCTGACACTGAAGCTTTCTTT. Protein: CASSLQGSDTEAFF.

This rearrangement joins TRBV7-3 to TRBJ2-1, with TRBD2 matching 7 bases. J lost 6 bases, V lost 3 bases, and 8 bases had no gene match. The CDR3 spans 15 residues. Per germline, CDR1 SGHTA and CDR2 FQGTGA. DNA of the CDR3: TGTGCCAGCAGCTTCTCCACTAGCGAGGCCAATGAGCAGTTCTTC. Its translation: CASSFSTSEANEQFF.

J is TRBJ2-5 and V is TRBV6-6; 7 bases fit TRBD1. The CDR3 totals 14 residues. Per germline, CDR1 MNHNY and CDR2 SVGAGI (reference sequence). V lost 2 bases to trimming and J lost 4 bases; unmatched junction nucleotides: 4. This CDR3 is CASSYDRVGETQYF. The CDR3 DNA reads TGTGCCAGCAGTTACGACAGGGTCGGAGAGACCCAGTACTTC.

The chain joins TRBV5-4 to TRBJ2-7; 7 bases fit TRBD2. The CDR3 has 16 amino acids. Germline V gene data show CDR1 as SGHNT and CDR2 as YYREEE (reference sequence). Trimming removed 3 bases from V and 2 bases from J; junction bases left unmatched: 11. The CDR3 here is CASSSLTGAGAYEQYF. The DNA for the CDR3 is TGTGCCAGCAGCTCGCTTACAGGTGCGGGGGCCTACGAGCAGTACTTC.

Notes on this clone: Germline is not matched at one junction end, which may reflect a read error. The genes are TRBV30 and TRBJ2-1; a weak D match, TRBD1 (6 bases). The CDR3 consists of 12 residues. Germline V gene lookup returns CDR1 GTSNPN and CDR2 SVGIG (reference sequence). CDR3 coding DNA: TGCGCTATGGGACAACAGTACAATGAGCAGTTCTTC. Amino acid sequence: CAMGQQYNEQFF.

CDR3 amino acids: CASSTSGLAGGFSYEQYF. The CDR3 DNA reads as TGTGCCAGCTCCACCTCGGGACTAGCGGGAGGTTTTTCATACGAGCAGTACTTC. V usage is TRBV9 and J usage is TRBJ2-7, with TRBD2 matching 15 bases. Trimming at V came to 7 bases and at J to 4 bases, leaving 15 bases not matched to a gene. The CDR3 length is 18 residues. From germline, CDR1 is SGDLS and CDR2 YYNGEE. Using reference TRBV9 and TRBJ2-7 for the parts outside the CDR3, the full variable domain is DSGVTQTPKHLITATGQRVTLRCSPRSGDLSVYWYQQSLDQGLQFLIQYYNGEERAKGNILERFSAQQFPDLHSELNLSSLELGDSALYFCASSTSGLAGGFSYEQYFGPGTRLTVT.

The chain has TRBV5-4 and TRBJ2-2; D perhaps matches TRBD2 (5 bases). The germline V gene has CDR1 SGHNT and CDR2 YYREEE (reference sequence). V lost 0 bases and J 6 bases, leaving 15 bases between the germline ends. This CDR3 region has 16 residues. The CDR3 DNA is TGTGCCAGCAGCTTGGTTTTGGCAGGACTTCCCGGGGAGCTGTTTTTT. It yields the protein CASSLVLAGLPGELFF.

The chain employs TRBV7-2 and TRBJ2-7; D unclear. The CDR3 is made up of 15 amino acids. Germline V gene sequence: CDR1 SGHTA, CDR2 FQGNSA. V was shortened by 5 bases and J by 4 bases, with 18 bases between the two germline ends. In DNA, the CDR3 is TGTGCCAGCAGCGAATCCTTTTCCTATCTTTACGAGCAGTACTTC. It specifies CASSESFSYLYEQYF. Full variable domain (rest looked up from reference TRBV7-2 and TRBJ2-7): GAGVSQSPSNKVTEKGKDVELRCDPISGHTALYWYRQSLGQGLEFLIYFQGNSAPDKSGLPSDRFSAERTGGSVSTLTIQRTQQEDSAVYLCASSESFSYLYEQYFGPGTRLTVT.

The chain employs TRBV30 and TRBJ2-3, with 9 bases that match TRBD2. Germline assignment: CDR1 GTSNPN and CDR2 SVGIG (reference sequence). Trimming at V came to 2 bases and at J to 6 bases, leaving 6 bases not matched to a gene. The CDR3 totals 14 residues. CDR3 bases: TGTGCCTGGAGTTTAGCGGGAGTCACTGATACGCAGTATTTT. It is translated as CAWSLAGVTDTQYF.